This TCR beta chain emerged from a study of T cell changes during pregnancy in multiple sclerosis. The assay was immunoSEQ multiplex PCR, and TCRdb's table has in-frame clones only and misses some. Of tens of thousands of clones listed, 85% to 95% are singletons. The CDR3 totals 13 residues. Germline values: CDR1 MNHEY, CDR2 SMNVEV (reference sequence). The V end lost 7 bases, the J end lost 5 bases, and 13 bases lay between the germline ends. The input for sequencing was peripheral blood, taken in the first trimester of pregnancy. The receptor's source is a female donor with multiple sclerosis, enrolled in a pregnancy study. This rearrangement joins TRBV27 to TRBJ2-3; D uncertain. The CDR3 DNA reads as TGTGCCAGCACCTCCTGGGCCCAAGATACGCAGTATTTT. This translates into CASTSWAQDTQYF.